Below are 32 T cell receptor beta chains sequenced from a single sample in a study of post-analysis software for immune sequencing data. Unique molecular identifiers were present in the TCR beta cDNA libraries. TCRdb fed the PCR reads into MiXCR, producing one record per CDR3 protein. The sample contains 820,000 or so distinct CDR3 sequences, about 57% of which appear only once. No antigen is known for these receptors. Study-level findings and limits: About five TRBV segments occurring more often in patients than controls included TRBV5-6, TRBV5-1 and TRBV20-1.

The sequencing input was blood. Receptors were obtained from a girl between 5 and 17 years old with multiple sclerosis.

This sequence joins TRBV4-1 and TRBJ2-7; D possibly corresponds to TRBD2 (7 bases). With 0 bases removed from V and 3 bases from J, the gap between germline ends came to 15 bases. The CDR3 spans 16 residues. The germline V gene has CDR1 MGHRA and CDR2 YSYEKL. CDR3 residues: CASSQDGVGGLYEQYF. The CDR3, as DNA: TGCGCCAGCAGCCAAGATGGTGTGGGGGGGCTCTACGAGCAGTACTTC.

This clonotype has a handful of counts. The chain recombines TRBV7-6 with TRBJ2-1; 11 bases are a match to TRBD2. The CDR3 length is 15 residues. From germline, CDR1 is SGHVS and CDR2 FNYEAQ. Trimming took 3 bases from V and 6 from J; bases not matched to a gene: 4. CDR3 coding DNA: TGTGCCAGCAGCTTTAGCGGGAGGGTTGGCAATGAGCAGTTCTTC. Residues: CASSFSGRVGNEQFF.

This sequence joins TRBV25-1 and TRBJ2-1; TRBD2 agrees at 11 bases. V shed 6 bases, J shed 2 bases, and the junction held 3 bases outside the gene matches. This CDR3 region has 15 residues. The germline V gene encodes CDR1 MGHDK and CDR2 SYGVNS. DNA of the CDR3: TGTGCCAGCAGGGGTAGCGGGAGGGCCTACAATGAGCAGTTCTTC. Translation: CASRGSGRAYNEQFF.

This chain joins TRBV6-1 and TRBJ1-1; D uncertain. The ends were cut back, 3 bases at V and 11 bases at J, with 10 bases in the middle. The CDR3 is made up of 11 amino acids. CDR1 MNHNS and CDR2 SASEGT come from the germline V gene. The CDR3 spells CASSEDRRAFF. CDR3 sequence (DNA): TGTGCCAGCAGTGAGGATCGGCGGGCTTTCTTT.

This clonotype was detected only a few times. The V gene is TRBV29-1, the J gene TRBJ1-2, with 9 bases matching TRBD1. This CDR3 region has 14 residues. Germline assignment: CDR1 SQVTM and CDR2 ANQGSEA. V shed 6 bases, J shed 4 bases, and the junction held 9 bases outside the gene matches. CDR3 in amino acids: CSVETGGSFYGYTF. CDR3 nucleotides: TGCAGCGTAGAAACAGGGGGCTCCTTCTATGGCTACACCTTC.

V usage is TRBV4-2 and J usage is TRBJ2-7; TRBD2 might be the D (7 bases). Trimming stripped 4 bases from V and 1 base from J, with 17 bases between. The CDR3 spans 16 residues. Looked up from germline, CDR1 is LGHNA and CDR2 is YNFKEQ. As DNA, the CDR3 is TGTGCCAGCAGCCCCCTGGGGGGGCGAGAATCCTACGAGCAGTACTTC. Its protein is CASSPLGGRESYEQYF.

This clonotype was observed a few times. The V call is TRBV5-1, the J call TRBJ2-3; weak D call: TRBD2 (7 bases). The CDR3 is 14 amino acids. Germline CDR1 is SGHRS and CDR2 is YFSETQ. V was shortened by 4 bases and J by 2 bases, with 11 bases between the two germline ends. As DNA, the CDR3 is TGCGCCAGCAGCGGGGGGGGCCCCACAGATACGCAGTATTTT. As protein: CASSGGGPTDTQYF.

V gene TRBV3-1 combines with J gene TRBJ2-1; 9 nucleotides match TRBD2. The CDR3 covers 17 residues. V was pared by 4 bases and J by 2 bases, with 9 bases of the junction left unmatched. Germline values: CDR1 LGHDT, CDR2 YNNKEL (reference sequence). CDR3 loop: CASSPRGAGGPYNEQFF. In DNA, the CDR3 is TGTGCCAGCAGCCCGAGAGGGGCGGGGGGGCCCTACAATGAGCAGTTCTTC.

This clonotype was counted a few times. The rearrangement links TRBV12-3 or TRBV12-4 to TRBJ2-7; no firm D call. The end of the DNA aligns better with TRBJ2-5, so the J call may be wrong. The CDR3 totals 13 residues. CDR3 nucleotide sequence: TGTGCCAGCAGTTTTTTTACAGATGAGACCCAGTACTTC. Translating gives CASSFFTDETQYF.

The genes are TRBV20-1 and TRBJ2-5, with D possibly being TRBD1 (5 bases). This CDR3 has 13 amino acids. Trimming left V 5 bases short and J 0 bases short, with 10 bases between. CDR1 is DFQATT, CDR2 SNEGSKA, per germline (reference sequence). This CDR3 reads CSARQTDQETQYF. In DNA, the CDR3 is TGCAGTGCTCGACAGACCGACCAAGAGACCCAGTACTTC.

This clonotype was seen ten or more times. CDR3 protein: CSALVPNYGYTF. The CDR3 DNA follows: TGCAGTGCTTTGGTCCCCAACTATGGCTACACCTTC. This sequence joins TRBV20-1 and TRBJ1-2; D gene ambiguous. Germline-derived CDR1 and CDR2 are DFQATT and SNEGSKA (reference sequence). Trimming left V 5 bases short and J 2 bases short, with 9 bases between. The length of the CDR3 is 12 residues.

The chain's CDR3 is CASSPYRESGNTIYF. For the CDR3, the DNA is TGTGCCAGCAGCCCATACAGGGAATCTGGAAACACCATATATTTT. The gene calls are TRBV7-2 and TRBJ1-3; maybe TRBD1 (6 bases). This CDR3 region has 15 residues. Germline values: CDR1 SGHTA, CDR2 FQGNSA. The V end lost 5 bases, the J end lost 1 base, and 12 bases lay between the germline ends. The full variable domain, in which reference TRBV7-2 and TRBJ1-3 provide the parts outside the CDR3, is GAGVSQSPSNKVTEKGKDVELRCDPISGHTALYWYRQSLGQGLEFLIYFQGNSAPDKSGLPSDRFSAERTGGSVSTLTIQRTQQEDSAVYLCASSPYRESGNTIYFGEGSWLTVV.

This chain connects TRBV5-4 to TRBJ2-1; no firm D call. TRBJ2-7 matches the DNA end more closely, so the J call is doubtful. Germline V gene sequence: CDR1 SGHNT, CDR2 YYREEE (reference sequence). This CDR3 is built from 16 residues. CDR3 loop: CASSQDGASSYNEQYF. The CDR3 nucleotides read TGTGCCAGCAGCCAGGACGGAGCCAGCTCCTACAATGAGCAGTACTTC.

The gene calls are TRBV12-3 or TRBV12-4 and TRBJ2-5; no clear D. This CDR3 has 14 amino acids. Trimming took 2 bases from V and 5 from J, leaving 12 bases between them. CDR3 protein: CASSLYTTKETQYF. CDR3 bases: TGTGCCAGCAGTTTATACACCACGAAGGAGACCCAGTACTTC.

The V and J genes are TRBV12-5 and TRBJ2-3; D gene uncertain. V lost 4 bases and J 9 bases, leaving 11 bases between the germline ends. CDR1 is LGHNT, CDR2 FRNRAP, per germline. The CDR3 is made up of 12 amino acids. CDR3 bases: TGTGCTAGTGGTTGGACCCCATACACGCAGTATTTT. Its protein product is CASGWTPYTQYF.

CDR3 DNA: TGCAGCGTTGACAGGGCTGGGACTGAAGCTTTCTTT. Amino acid sequence: CSVDRAGTEAFF. The chain has TRBV29-1 and TRBJ1-1; D might be TRBD1 (5 bases). V was shortened by 3 bases and J by 5 bases, with 10 bases between the two germline ends. Germline CDR1 SQVTM, CDR2 ANQGSEA. The CDR3 runs 12 residues. The variable domain in full, completed from reference TRBV29-1 and TRBJ1-1, reads SAVISQKPSRDICQRGTSLTIQCQVDSQVTMMFWYRQQPGQSLTLIATANQGSEATYESGFVIDKFPISRPNLTFSTLTVSNMSPEDSSIYLCSVDRAGTEAFFGQGTRLTVV.

The chain employs TRBV7-6 and TRBJ2-7; D is possibly TRBD1 (5 bases). The CDR3 extends over 15 amino acids. Germline assignment: CDR1 SGHVS and CDR2 FNYEAQ. V was trimmed by 5 bases and J by 4 bases, leaving 18 bases between them. CDR3 sequence reads: CASSPSTTPGYEQYF. CDR3 coding DNA: TGTGCCAGCAGCCCCAGCACAACGCCAGGGTACGAGCAGTACTTC.

This clonotype was seen a few times. At one of its ends the junction is not consistent with the germline gene, which may arise from a read error. The genes are TRBV6-5 and TRBJ1-5, with 7 bases fitting TRBD1. The V gene's germline CDR1 is MNHEY and CDR2 SVGAGI. The CDR3 extends over 15 amino acids. CDR3 residues: CASSLGQDSNQPRHF. The CDR3 DNA follows: TGTGCCAGCAGTTTAGGACAGGATAGCAATCAGCCCCGGCATTTT.

This sequence joins TRBV20-1 and TRBJ2-7; 15 bases align to TRBD2. V was pared by 5 bases and J by 7 bases, with 15 bases of the junction left unmatched. Germline CDR1 is DFQATT and CDR2 is SNEGSKA (reference sequence). CDR3 length: 17 residues. The CDR3 sequence is CSAPGTSGRRSYNEQYF. The CDR3 nucleotides are TGCAGTGCTCCCGGGACTAGCGGGAGGCGCTCCTACAATGAGCAGTACTTC.

This clonotype came up a few times. The chain combines TRBV6-5 with TRBJ1-2; no clear D gene. The germline V gene encodes CDR1 MNHEY and CDR2 SVGAGI. The V and J ends lost 4 bases and 7 bases respectively, with 10 bases between them. This CDR3 comprises 12 residues. CDR3 DNA sequence: TGTGCCAGCAGTTTCCGACTGGGTGGCTACACCTTC. This sequence encodes CASSFRLGGYTF.

This clonotype was seen a handful of times. The chain carries TRBV20-1 and TRBJ2-3; TRBD1 matches 7 bases. Losses at the gene ends were 3 bases for V and 0 bases for J; bases not matched to a gene: 6. CDR1 is DFQATT and CDR2 is SNEGSKA in the germline V gene (reference sequence). CDR3 length: 15 residues. CDR3 in amino acids: CSARARGGSTDTQYF. DNA for the CDR3: TGCAGTGCTAGGGCCCGAGGGGGCAGCACAGATACGCAGTATTTT.

The chain couples TRBV2 to TRBJ1-1; possibly TRBD1 for D (6 bases). V gave up 6 bases and J gave up 4 bases, with 21 bases separating them. This CDR3 is 16 amino acids long. CDR1 and CDR2 from the germline V gene are SNHLY and FYNNEI. The CDR3, as DNA: TGTGCCAGCAGGGAGGAAGGTCGGGGGCTCTTCACTGAAGCTTTCTTT. Encoded protein: CASREEGRGLFTEAFF.

V usage is TRBV29-1 and J usage is TRBJ2-4; 7 bases fit TRBD1. The CDR3 is 13 residues long. With V trimmed by 3 bases and J by 6 bases, 5 bases remained unmatched. Germline V gives CDR1 SQVTM, CDR2 ANQGSEA. The CDR3 bases are TGCAGCGTTGAGGCAGGGGGTGGAAACATTCAGTACTTC. Amino acids: CSVEAGGGNIQYF.

This chain's CDR3 is CASTKRPGLAGGGSYNEQFF. DNA of the CDR3: TGCGCCAGCACCAAACGACCGGGACTAGCGGGAGGGGGCTCCTACAATGAGCAGTTCTTC. The V and J genes are TRBV5-1 and TRBJ2-1; 16 positions agree with TRBD2. Trimming cost V 6 bases and J 0 bases; bases outside gene matches: 12. From germline, CDR1 is SGHRS and CDR2 YFSETQ. The CDR3 has 20 amino acids.

Written as DNA, the CDR3 is TGCGCCAGCAGCTCTGCCCCAGGGGGCCAGGCGTTTGGCTACACCTTC. This codes for CASSSAPGGQAFGYTF. This chain connects TRBV5-1 to TRBJ1-2; 8 bases agree with TRBD1. V lost 3 bases, J lost 7 bases, and 14 bases stayed unmatched. Germline-derived CDR1 and CDR2 are SGHRS and YFSETQ. CDR3 size: 16 residues.

The rearrangement links TRBV6-5 to TRBJ1-6; D gene unclear. Trimming shortened V by 0 bases and J by 8 bases, and 5 bases separated the two germline ends. This CDR3 region has 13 residues. Germline V gives CDR1 MNHEY, CDR2 SVGAGI. CDR3 nucleotides: TGTGCCAGCAGTTACTCGTCGGATTCACCCCTCCACTTT. Amino acids: CASSYSSDSPLHF.

The chain has TRBV12-3 or TRBV12-4 and TRBJ2-1; 8 bases fit TRBD1. V gave up 6 bases and J gave up 7 bases; unmatched junction bases: 8. The CDR3 spans 14 residues. The CDR3 is CASRRTGIGNEQFF. For the CDR3, the DNA is TGTGCCAGCAGGCGGACAGGGATTGGAAATGAGCAGTTCTTC.

This chain connects TRBV7-9 to TRBJ1-5; 12 bases map to TRBD1. Germline values: CDR1 SEHNR, CDR2 FQNEAQ (reference sequence). V lost 1 base, J lost 5 bases, and 9 bases stayed unmatched. The CDR3 covers 18 residues. The CDR3 sequence is CASSLGPRDRGRDQPQHF. Here the CDR3 DNA reads TGTGCCAGCAGCTTAGGGCCCAGGGACAGGGGGCGAGATCAGCCCCAGCATTTT.

The gene calls are TRBV29-1 and TRBJ1-5; D possibly corresponds to TRBD1 (5 bases). Germline CDR1 is SQVTM and CDR2 is ANQGSEA. V lost 6 bases, J lost 0 bases, and 9 bases lay in between. There are 13 residues in the CDR3. CDR3 nucleotides: TGCAGCGTATCGGACACTAGCAATCAGCCCCAGCATTTT. It yields the protein CSVSDTSNQPQHF.

V is TRBV20-1 and J is TRBJ2-1; possible D gene TRBD1, 6 bases. Germline CDR1 DFQATT, CDR2 SNEGSKA (reference sequence). CDR3 length: 13 amino acids. Trimming removed 4 bases at V and 6 bases at J, with 13 bases between. The CDR3 DNA reads as TGCAGTGCTAACAGGGAAACCCGCAATGAGCAGTTCTTC. This sequence encodes CSANRETRNEQFF.

The chain joins TRBV12-3 or TRBV12-4 to TRBJ2-4, with D perhaps assigned TRBD1 or TRBD2 (7 bases each). The CDR3 extends over 15 amino acids. V lost 5 bases to trimming and J lost 1 base, with 12 bases between them. CDR3 residues: CASSPGGGAKNIQYF. The CDR3 DNA is TGTGCCAGCAGTCCAGGGGGGGGTGCCAAAAACATTCAGTACTTC.

The V and J genes are TRBV7-2 and TRBJ2-5; 14 nucleotides line up with TRBD2. The end of the DNA fits TRBJ2-7 better, so the J call may be wrong. Germline V gene sequence: CDR1 SGHTA, CDR2 FQGNSA. The CDR3 is 15 amino acids. The CDR3: CASRGLAGADYEQYF. The DNA of the CDR3 is TGTGCCAGCAGGGGACTAGCGGGAGCTGACTACGAGCAGTACTTC.